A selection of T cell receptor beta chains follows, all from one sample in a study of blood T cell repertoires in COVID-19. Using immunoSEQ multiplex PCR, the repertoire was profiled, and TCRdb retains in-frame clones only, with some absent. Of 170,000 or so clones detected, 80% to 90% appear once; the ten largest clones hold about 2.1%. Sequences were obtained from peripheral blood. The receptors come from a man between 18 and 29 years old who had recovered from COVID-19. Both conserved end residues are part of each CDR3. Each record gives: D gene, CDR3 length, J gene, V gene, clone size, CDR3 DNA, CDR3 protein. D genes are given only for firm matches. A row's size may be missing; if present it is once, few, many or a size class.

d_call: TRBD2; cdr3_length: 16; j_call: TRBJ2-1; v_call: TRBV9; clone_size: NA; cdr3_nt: TGTGCCAGCAGCGGCGGAGTTAGCGGGATCTACAATGAGCAGTTCTTC; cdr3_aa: CASSGGVSGIYNEQFF
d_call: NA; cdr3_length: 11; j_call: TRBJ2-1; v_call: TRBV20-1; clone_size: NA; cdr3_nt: TGCAGTGTCCCCGCCAGGGATGAGCAGTTCTTC; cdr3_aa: CSVPARDEQFF
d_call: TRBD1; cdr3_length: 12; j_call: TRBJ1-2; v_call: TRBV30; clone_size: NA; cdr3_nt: TGTGCCTGGAGTACGACAGGGTATGGCTACACCTTC; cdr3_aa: CAWSTTGYGYTF
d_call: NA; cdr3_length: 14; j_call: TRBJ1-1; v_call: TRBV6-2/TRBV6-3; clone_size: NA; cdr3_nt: TGTGCCAGCATCCCCGAGGGTCGAGAGACTGAAGCTTTCTTT; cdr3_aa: CASIPEGRETEAFF
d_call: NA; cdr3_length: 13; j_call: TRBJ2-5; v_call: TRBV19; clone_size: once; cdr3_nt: TGTGCCAGTGGGGCAGAGTACCAAGAGACCCAGTACTTC; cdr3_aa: CASGAEYQETQYF
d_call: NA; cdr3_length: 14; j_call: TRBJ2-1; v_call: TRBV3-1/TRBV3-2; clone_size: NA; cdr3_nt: TGTGCCAGCAGCCAAGACAGCTCCTACAATGAGCAGTTCTTC; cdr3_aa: CASSQDSSYNEQFF
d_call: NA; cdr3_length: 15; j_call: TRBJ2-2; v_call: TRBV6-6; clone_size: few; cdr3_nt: TGTGCCAGCATATCTCGACTAGGGACCTGGGGGGAGCTGTTTTTT; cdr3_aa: CASISRLGTWGELFF
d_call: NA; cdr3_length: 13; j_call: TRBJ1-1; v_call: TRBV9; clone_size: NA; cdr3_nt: TGTGCCAGCAGCGCCCCAGTGAACACTGAAGCTTTCTTT; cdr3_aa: CASSAPVNTEAFF
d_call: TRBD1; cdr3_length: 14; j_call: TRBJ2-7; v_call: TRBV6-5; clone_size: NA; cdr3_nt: TGTGCCAGCAGCGCCGGGACAGGGGGCCTCGAGCAGTACTTC; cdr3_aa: CASSAGTGGLEQYF
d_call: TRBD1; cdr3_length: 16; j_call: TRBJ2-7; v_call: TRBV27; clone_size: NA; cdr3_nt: TGTGCCAGCAGTTTCGGAGGGGGGACAGGGCCCTACGAGCAGTACTTC; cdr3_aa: CASSFGGGTGPYEQYF
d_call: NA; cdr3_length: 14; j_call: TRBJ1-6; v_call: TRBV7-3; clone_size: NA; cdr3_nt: TGTGCCAGCCCCTTTGCGGGGGGCAATTCACCCCTCCACTTT; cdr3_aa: CASPFAGGNSPLHF
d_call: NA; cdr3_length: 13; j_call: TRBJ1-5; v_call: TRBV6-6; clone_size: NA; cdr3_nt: TGTGCCAGCTGTTCCAACTCAGGTCAGCCCCAGCATTTT; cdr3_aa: CASCSNSGQPQHF
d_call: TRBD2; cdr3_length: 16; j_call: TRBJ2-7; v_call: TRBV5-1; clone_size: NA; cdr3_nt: TGCGCCAGCAGCCCTAACGGGAGGGCTATTAGGTACGAGCAGTACTTC; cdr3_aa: CASSPNGRAIRYEQYF
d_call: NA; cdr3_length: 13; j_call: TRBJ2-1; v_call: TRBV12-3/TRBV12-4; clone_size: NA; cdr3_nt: TGTGCCAGCAGCCAGGAAAGGGGCTATGAGCAGTTCTTC; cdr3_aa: CASSQERGYEQFF
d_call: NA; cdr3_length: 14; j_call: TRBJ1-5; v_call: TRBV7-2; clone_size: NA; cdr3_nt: TGTGCCAGCAGCGCCTCCGGGAGAAACCAGCCCCAGCATTTT; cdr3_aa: CASSASGRNQPQHF
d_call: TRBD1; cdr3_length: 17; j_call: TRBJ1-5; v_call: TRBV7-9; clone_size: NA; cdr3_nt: TGTGCCAGCAGCTTCATTTCAACAGGGGATTGGGCACAGCCCCAGCATTTT; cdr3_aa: CASSFISTGDWAQPQHF
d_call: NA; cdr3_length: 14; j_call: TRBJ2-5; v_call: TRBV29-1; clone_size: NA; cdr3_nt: TGCAGCGTTGTGCGGCAGGAGGTGGTTGGGACCCAGTACTTC; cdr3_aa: CSVVRQEVVGTQYF
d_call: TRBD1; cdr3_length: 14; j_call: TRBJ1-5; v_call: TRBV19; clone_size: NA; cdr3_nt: TGTGCCAGTGCCCGGGACAGGGTCGGTCAGCCCCAGCATTTT; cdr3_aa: CASARDRVGQPQHF
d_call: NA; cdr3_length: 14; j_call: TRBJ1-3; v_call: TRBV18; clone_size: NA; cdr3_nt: TGTGCCAGCTCAAGGGGAACGGTCGGAAACACCATATATTTT; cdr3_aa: CASSRGTVGNTIYF
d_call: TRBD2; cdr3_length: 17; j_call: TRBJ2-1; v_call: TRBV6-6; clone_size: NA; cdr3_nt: TGTGCCAGCAGTCGATCACTAGCGGGAGCCAACGTCCACGAGCAGTTCTTC; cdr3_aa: CASSRSLAGANVHEQFF
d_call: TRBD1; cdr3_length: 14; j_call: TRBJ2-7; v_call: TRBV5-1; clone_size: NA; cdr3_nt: TGCGCCAGCAGCTTGGTAGGGGGCCCGTACGAGCAGTACTTC; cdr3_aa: CASSLVGGPYEQYF
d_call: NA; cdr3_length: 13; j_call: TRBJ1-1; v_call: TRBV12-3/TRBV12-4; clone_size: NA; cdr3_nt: TGTGCCAGCAACCCAAGCGCCGGCCAAAAAGCTTTCTTT; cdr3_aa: CASNPSAGQKAFF
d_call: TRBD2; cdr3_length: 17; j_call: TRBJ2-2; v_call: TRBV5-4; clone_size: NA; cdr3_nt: TGTGCCAGCAGCTTGGCCGGCCTAGCGGGAGGTACCGGGGAGCTGTTTTTT; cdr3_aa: CASSLAGLAGGTGELFF
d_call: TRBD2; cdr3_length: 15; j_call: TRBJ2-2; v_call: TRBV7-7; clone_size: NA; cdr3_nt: TGTGCTAGCAGCCGAAGCGGGAGTGACACCGGGGAGCTGTTTTTT; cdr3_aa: CASSRSGSDTGELFF
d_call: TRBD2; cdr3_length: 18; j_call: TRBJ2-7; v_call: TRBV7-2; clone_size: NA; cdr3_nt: TGTGCCAGCAGCCCCGGGGGGGGGACTAGCGGGATTTCCTACGAGCAGTACTTC; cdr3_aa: CASSPGGGTSGISYEQYF
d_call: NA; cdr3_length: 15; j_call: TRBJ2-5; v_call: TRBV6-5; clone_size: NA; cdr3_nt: TGTGCCAGCAGAGACCCCAGGGGGGCCGGGGAGACCCAGTACTTC; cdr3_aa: CASRDPRGAGETQYF
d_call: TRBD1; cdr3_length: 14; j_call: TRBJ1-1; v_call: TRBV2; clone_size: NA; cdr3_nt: TGTGCCAGCAGTCTAGGCAGGGGGAACGCTGAAGCTTTCTTT; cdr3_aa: CASSLGRGNAEAFF
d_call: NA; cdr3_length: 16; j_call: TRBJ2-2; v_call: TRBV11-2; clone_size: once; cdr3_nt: TGTGCCAGCAGCTACCCCTGGGCAGATGACACCGGGGAGCTGTTTTTT; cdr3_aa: CASSYPWADDTGELFF
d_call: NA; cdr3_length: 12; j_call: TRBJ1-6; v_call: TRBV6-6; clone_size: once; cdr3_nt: TGTGCCAGCAGTCCTCCCCTCAGGGCCCTCCACTTT; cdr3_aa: CASSPPLRALHF
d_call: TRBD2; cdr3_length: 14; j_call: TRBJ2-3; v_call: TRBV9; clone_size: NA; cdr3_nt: TGTGCCAGCAGGAAAAGCGGGACTACAGATACGCAGTATTTT; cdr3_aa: CASRKSGTTDTQYF
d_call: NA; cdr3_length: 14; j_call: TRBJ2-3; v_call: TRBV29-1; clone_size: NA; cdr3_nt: TGCAGCGTCGCTCCCCGGAGGGAGCCGGATACGCAGTATTTT; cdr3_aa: CSVAPRREPDTQYF
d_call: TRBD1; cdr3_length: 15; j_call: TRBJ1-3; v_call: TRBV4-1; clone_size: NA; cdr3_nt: TGCGCCAGCAGCTGGGGACAGGGCTCTGGAAACACCATATATTTT; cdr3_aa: CASSWGQGSGNTIYF
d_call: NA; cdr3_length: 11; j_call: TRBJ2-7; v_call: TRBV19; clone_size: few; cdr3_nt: TGTGCCAGTGGAGGGATCTACGAGCAGTACTTC; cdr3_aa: CASGGIYEQYF
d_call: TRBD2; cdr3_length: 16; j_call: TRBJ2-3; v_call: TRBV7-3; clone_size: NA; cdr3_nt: TGTGCCAGCAATGCCCTGGGACTAGCGAGTGCAGATACGCAGTATTTT; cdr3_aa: CASNALGLASADTQYF
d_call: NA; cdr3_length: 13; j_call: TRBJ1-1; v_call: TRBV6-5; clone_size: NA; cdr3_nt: TGTGCCAGCAGTCTAACAGGTAACACTGAAGCTTTCTTT; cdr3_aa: CASSLTGNTEAFF
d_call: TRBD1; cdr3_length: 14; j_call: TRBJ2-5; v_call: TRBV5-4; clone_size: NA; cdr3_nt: TGTGCCAGCAGCGTACAGGGGGCCGGAGAGACCCAGTACTTC; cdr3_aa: CASSVQGAGETQYF
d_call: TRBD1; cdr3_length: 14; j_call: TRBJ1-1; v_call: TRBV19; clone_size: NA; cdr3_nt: TGTGCCAGTAGGCAACAGGGGACGGGCACTGAAGCTTTCTTT; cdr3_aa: CASRQQGTGTEAFF
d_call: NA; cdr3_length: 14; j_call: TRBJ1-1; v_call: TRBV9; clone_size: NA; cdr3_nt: TGTGCCAGCAGCGCGGGAAACCTACCCACTGAAGCTTTCTTT; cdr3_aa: CASSAGNLPTEAFF
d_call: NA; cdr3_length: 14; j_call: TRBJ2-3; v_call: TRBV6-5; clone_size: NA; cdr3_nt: TGTGCCAGCAGGGGGGGCGGGAGCGGGGATACGCAGTATTTT; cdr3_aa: CASRGGGSGDTQYF
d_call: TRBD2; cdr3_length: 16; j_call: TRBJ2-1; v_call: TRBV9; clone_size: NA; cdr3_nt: TGTGCCAGCAGCGTAGAGGCAGCGGGAGGTTTCAATGAGCAGTTCTTC; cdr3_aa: CASSVEAAGGFNEQFF
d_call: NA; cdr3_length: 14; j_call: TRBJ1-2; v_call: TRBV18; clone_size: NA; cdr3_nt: TGTGCCAGCTCACCACCCCAGGGGAACTATGGCTACACCTTC; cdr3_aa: CASSPPQGNYGYTF
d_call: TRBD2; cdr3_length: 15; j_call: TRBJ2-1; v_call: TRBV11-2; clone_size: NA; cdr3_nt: TGTGCCAGCATCAATCTAGCGGGAGGTCTCGGGGAGCAGTTCTTC; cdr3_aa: CASINLAGGLGEQFF